This paragraph covers one T cell receptor beta chain sequence. This clonotype was counted at least ten times. Its antigen target is currently unknown. Base qualities are not recorded, but no much larger clone differs from it by a single base. This sample stems from a study of T cell repertoires in cytomegalovirus infection (dated by TCRdb to about 2019). For the study in its entirety: The HLA type of each donor mattered for the analysis, because public TCR beta signatures pointed to carriage of CMV infection along with the matching HLA type. On the study overall, not on this receptor specifically: Carriers of CMV infection plus the relevant HLA type were discriminated by the cumulative frequency of public TCR beta family members in the study cohort and in an independent roughly 380-donor cohort. The ex vivo response was dominated by HLA-C-restricted CMV-specific TCR beta clonotypes, which also provided the single most frequent clonotype in two of eight donors.

Sequenced using an Illumina HiSeq 1500. TCRdb reanalyzed the raw reads on its own, using fastp at Q25 for trimming and MiXCR for clone calling, and kept in-frame beta chains. Rows are combined by CDR3 protein, so each entry shows the most common genes and DNA. In all, the sample holds roughly 320,000 distinct CDR3 sequences, and roughly a tenth of those were seen once. Of the sample, around 2.5% is held by the ten largest clones. Taken from cysteine to phenylalanine, the CDR3 has 16 residues. The retained sequence is limited to the CDR3, 48 bases, with the frame set at the first base. Relative to germline, V is missing 5 bases and J is missing 4 bases, with 12 bases of the junction outside any gene match. CDR1 and CDR2, per the germline V gene, are MDHEN and SYDVKM.

The TCR sequence derives from a human donor in good health (CMV status not recorded). Some clones in this sample may be carry-over from other donors' samples. The chain is encoded by TRBV28 joined to TRBJ1-2; TRBD1 matches 8 bases in the middle. The specimen was PBMCs. In nucleotides, the sequence is TGTGCCAGCAGTCTCCTGTTGACAGGGGCCGGCTATGGCTACACCTTC. The translation is CASSLLLTGAGYGYTF.